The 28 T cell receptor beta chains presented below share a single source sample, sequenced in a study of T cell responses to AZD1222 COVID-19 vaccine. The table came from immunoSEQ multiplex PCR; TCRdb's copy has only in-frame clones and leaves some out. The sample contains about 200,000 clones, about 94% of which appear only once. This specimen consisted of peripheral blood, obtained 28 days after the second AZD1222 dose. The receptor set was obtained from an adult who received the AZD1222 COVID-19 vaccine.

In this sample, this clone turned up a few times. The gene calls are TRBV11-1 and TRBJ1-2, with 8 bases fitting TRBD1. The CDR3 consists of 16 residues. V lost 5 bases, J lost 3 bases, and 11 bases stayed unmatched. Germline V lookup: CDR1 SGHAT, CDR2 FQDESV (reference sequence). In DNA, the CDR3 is TGTGCCAGCAGCCGAGACGGGACAGGCGGACACTATGGCTACACCTTC. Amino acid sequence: CASSRDGTGGHYGYTF. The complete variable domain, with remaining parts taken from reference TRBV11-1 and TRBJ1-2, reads EAEVAQSPRYKITEKSQAVAFWCDPISGHATLYWYRQILGQGPELLVQFQDESVVDDSQLPKDRFSAERLKGVDSTLKIQPAELGDSAMYLCASSRDGTGGHYGYTFGSGTRLTVV.

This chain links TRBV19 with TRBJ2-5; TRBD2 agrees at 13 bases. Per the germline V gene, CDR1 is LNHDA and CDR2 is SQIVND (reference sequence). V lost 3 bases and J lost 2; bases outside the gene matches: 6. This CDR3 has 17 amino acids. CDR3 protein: CASSIRLAGGRQETQYF. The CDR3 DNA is TGTGCCAGTAGTATCCGACTAGCGGGGGGCCGACAAGAGACCCAGTACTTC.

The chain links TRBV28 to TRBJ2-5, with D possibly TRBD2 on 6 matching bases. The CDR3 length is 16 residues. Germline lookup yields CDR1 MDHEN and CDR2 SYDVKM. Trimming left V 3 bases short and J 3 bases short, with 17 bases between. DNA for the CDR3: TGTGCCAGCAGTTTGGGTGGGGCTAGCGTAAAAGAGACCCAGTACTTC. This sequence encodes CASSLGGASVKETQYF. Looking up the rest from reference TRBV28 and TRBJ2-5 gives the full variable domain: DVKVTQSSRYLVKRTGEKVFLECVQDMDHENMFWYRQDPGLGLRLIYFSYDVKMKEKGDIPEGYSVSREKKERFSLILESASTNQTSMYLCASSLGGASVKETQYFGPGTRLLVL.

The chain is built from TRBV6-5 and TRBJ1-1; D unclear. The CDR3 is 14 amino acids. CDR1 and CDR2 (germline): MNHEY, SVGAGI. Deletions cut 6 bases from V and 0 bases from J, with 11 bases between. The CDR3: CASSILLLNTEAFF. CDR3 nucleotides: TGTGCCAGCAGCATTTTACTCCTGAACACTGAAGCTTTCTTT.

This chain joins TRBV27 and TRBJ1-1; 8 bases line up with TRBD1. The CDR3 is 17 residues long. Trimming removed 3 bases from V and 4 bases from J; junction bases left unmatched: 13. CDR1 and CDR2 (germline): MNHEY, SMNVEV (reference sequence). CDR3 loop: CASSLRSQGGLGTEAFF. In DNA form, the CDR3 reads TGTGCCAGCAGTTTGAGGTCACAGGGGGGTTTGGGCACTGAAGCTTTCTTT.

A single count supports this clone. As DNA, the CDR3 is TGTGCCAGCAGCCCGCCAGGGGACAGAGTAAGCACAGATACGCAGTATTTT. Translating gives CASSPPGDRVSTDTQYF. The chain has TRBV7-9 and TRBJ2-3, with 7 nucleotides matching TRBD1. CDR3 size: 17 residues. The germline V gene has CDR1 SEHNR and CDR2 FQNEAQ (reference sequence). V was pared by 5 bases and J by 0 bases, with 11 bases of the junction left unmatched.

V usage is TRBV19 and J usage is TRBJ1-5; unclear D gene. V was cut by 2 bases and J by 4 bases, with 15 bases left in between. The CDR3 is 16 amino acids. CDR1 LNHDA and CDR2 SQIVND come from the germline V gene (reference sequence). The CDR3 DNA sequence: TGTGCCAGTAGTATAATACGGACCGCTGGAAATCAGCCCCAGCATTTT. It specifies CASSIIRTAGNQPQHF. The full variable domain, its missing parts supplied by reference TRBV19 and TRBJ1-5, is DGGITQSPKYLFRKEGQNVTLSCEQNLNHDAMYWYRQDPGQGLRLIYYSQIVNDFQKGDIAEGYSVSREKKESFPLTVTSAQKNPTAFYLCASSIIRTAGNQPQHFGDGTRLSIL.

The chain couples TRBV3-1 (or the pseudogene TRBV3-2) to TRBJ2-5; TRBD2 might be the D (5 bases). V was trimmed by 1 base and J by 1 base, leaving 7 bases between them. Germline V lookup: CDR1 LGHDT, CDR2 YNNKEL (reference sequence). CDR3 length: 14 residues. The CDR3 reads CASSQGGFQETQYF. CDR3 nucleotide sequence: TGTGCCAGCAGCCAAGGAGGGTTCCAAGAGACCCAGTACTTC.

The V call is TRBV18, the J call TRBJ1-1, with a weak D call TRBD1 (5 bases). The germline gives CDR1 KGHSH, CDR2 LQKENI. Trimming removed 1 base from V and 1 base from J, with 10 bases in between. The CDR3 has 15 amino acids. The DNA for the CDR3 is TGTGCCAGCTCACCACGGGGCAGCTCGAACACTGAAGCTTTCTTT. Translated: CASSPRGSSNTEAFF. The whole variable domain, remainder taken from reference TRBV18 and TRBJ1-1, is NAGVMQNPRHLVRRRGQEARLRCSPMKGHSHVYWYRQLPEEGLKFMVYLQKENIIDESGMPKERFSAEFPKEGPSILRIQQVVRGDSAAYFCASSPRGSSNTEAFFGQGTRLTVV.

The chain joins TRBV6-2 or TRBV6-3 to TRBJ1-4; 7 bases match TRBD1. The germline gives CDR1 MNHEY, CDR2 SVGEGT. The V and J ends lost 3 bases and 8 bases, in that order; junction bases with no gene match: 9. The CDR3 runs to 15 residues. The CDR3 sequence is CASSYRGQGEEKLFF. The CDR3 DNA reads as TGTGCCAGCAGTTATCGGGGCCAGGGGGAAGAAAAACTGTTTTTT.

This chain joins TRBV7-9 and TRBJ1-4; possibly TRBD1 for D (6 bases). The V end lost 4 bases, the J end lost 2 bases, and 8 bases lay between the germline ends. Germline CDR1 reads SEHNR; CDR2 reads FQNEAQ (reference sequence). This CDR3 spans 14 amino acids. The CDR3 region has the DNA TGTGCCAGCAGCTGGGGGGCGACTAATGAAAAACTGTTTTTT. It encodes CASSWGATNEKLFF.

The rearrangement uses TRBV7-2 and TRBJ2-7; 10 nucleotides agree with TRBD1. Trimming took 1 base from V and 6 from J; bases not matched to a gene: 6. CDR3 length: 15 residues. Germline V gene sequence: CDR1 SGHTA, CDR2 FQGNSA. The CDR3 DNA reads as TGTGCCAGCAGCTTAGTCGGGACAGGGGTTCGCGAGCAGTACTTC. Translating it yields CASSLVGTGVREQYF.

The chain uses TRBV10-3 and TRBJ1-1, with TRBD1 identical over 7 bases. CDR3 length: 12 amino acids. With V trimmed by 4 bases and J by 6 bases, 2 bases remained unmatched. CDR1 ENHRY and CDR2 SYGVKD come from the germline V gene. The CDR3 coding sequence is TGTGCCATCAGTGTGCAGGGGGCTGAAGCTTTCTTT. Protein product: CAISVQGAEAFF.

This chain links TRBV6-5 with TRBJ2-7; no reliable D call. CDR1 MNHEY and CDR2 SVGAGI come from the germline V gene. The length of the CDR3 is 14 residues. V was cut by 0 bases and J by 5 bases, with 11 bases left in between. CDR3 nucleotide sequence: TGTGCCAGCAGTTACTCGTACAGAACAGACGAGCAGTACTTC. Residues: CASSYSYRTDEQYF.

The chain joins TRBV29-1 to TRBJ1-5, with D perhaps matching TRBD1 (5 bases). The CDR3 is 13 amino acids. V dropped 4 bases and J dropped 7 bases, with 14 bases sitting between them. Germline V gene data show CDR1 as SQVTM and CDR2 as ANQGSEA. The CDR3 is CSVAAEGYQPQHF. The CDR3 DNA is TGCAGCGTTGCGGCCGAGGGGTACCAGCCCCAGCATTTT.

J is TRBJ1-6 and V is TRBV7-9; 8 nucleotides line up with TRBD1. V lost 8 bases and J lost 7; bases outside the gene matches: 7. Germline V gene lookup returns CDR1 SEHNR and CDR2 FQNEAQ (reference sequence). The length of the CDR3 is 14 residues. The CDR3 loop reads CASGAGQGNSPLHF. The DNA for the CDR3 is TGTGCCAGCGGCGCAGGACAGGGCAATTCACCCCTCCACTTT.

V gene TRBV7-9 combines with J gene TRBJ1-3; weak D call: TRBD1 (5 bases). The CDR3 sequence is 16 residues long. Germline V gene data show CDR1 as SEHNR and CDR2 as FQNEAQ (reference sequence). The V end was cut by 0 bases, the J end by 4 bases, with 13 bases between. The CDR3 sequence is CASSLAGGGAGNTIYF. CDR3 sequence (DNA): TGTGCCAGCAGCTTAGCTGGTGGGGGAGCCGGAAACACCATATATTTT.

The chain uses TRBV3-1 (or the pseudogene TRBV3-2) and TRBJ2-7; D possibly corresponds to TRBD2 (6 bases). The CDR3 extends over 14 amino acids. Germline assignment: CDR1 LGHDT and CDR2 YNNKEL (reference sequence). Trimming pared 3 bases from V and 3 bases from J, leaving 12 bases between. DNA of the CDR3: TGTGCCAGCAGCCAGCCGACTAGTGGCTACGAGCAGTACTTC. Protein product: CASSQPTSGYEQYF.

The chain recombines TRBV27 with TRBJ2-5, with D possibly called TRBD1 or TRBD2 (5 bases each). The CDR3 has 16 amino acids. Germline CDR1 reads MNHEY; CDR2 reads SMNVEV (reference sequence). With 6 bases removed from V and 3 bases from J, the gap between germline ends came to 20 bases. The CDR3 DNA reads TGTGCCAGCAGCCGGGATAGGTGGGGGTTTAAAGAGACCCAGTACTTC. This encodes CASSRDRWGFKETQYF.

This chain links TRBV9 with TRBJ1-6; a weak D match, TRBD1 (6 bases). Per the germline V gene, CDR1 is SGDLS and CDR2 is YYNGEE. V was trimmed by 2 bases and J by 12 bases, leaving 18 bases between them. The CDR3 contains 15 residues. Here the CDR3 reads CASSVGQQGVVPLHF. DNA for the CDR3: TGTGCCAGCAGCGTGGGCCAACAGGGAGTGGTACCCCTCCACTTT.

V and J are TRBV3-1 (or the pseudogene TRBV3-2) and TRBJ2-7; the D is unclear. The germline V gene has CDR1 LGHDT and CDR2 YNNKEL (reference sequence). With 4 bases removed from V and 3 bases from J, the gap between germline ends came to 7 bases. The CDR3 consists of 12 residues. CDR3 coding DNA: TGTGCCAGCAGCCGACTGGACTACGAGCAGTACTTC. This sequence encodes CASSRLDYEQYF.

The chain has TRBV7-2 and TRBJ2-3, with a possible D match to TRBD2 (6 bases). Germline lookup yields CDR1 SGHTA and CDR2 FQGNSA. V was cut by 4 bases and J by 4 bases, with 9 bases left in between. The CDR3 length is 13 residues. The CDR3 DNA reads TGTGCCAGCAGCTCCGCTAGCGCAGATACGCAGTATTTT. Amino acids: CASSSASADTQYF.

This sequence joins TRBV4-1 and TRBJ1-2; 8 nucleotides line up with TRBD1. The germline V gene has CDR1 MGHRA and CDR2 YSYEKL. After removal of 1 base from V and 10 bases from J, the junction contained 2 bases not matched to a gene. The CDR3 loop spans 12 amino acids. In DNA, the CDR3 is TGCGCCAGCAGCCAAGGGACAGGGCTCTACACCTTC. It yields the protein CASSQGTGLYTF.

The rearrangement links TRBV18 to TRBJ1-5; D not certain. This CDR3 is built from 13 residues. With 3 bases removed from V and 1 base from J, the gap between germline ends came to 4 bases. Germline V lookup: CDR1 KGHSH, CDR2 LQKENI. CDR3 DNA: TGTGCCAGCTCACCGAACAGCAATCAGCCCCAGCATTTT. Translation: CASSPNSNQPQHF.

CDR3 region: CASSLSGGAPDTQYF. The CDR3 region has the DNA TGTGCCAGCAGCTTAAGCGGGGGGGCCCCAGATACGCAGTATTTT. This chain connects TRBV7-3 to TRBJ2-3, with TRBD2 matching 9 bases. Germline V gene sequence: CDR1 SGHTA, CDR2 FQGTGA. Trimming removed 1 base from V and 4 bases from J; junction bases left unmatched: 3. The CDR3 length is 15 residues.

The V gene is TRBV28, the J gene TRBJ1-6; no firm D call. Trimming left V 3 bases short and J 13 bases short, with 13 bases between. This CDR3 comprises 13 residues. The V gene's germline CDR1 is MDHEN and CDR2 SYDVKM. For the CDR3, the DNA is TGTGCCAGCAGTTTGCAGCTAAGTAGGCCCCTCCACTTT. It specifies CASSLQLSRPLHF.

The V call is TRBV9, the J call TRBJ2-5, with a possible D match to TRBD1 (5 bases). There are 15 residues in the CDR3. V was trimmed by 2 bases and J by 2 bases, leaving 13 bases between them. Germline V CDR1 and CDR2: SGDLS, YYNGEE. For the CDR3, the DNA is TGTGCCAGCAGCGTTCAGGTAGGGGCGCAAGAGACCCAGTACTTC. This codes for CASSVQVGAQETQYF.

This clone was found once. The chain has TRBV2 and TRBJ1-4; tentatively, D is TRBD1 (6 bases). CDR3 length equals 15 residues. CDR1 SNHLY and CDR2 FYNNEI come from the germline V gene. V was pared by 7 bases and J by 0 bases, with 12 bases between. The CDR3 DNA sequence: TGTGCCAGCAACAGGGAAAGAGCAACTAATGAAAAACTGTTTTTT. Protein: CASNRERATNEKLFF. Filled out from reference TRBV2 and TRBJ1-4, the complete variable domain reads EPEVTQTPSHQVTQMGQEVILRCVPISNHLYFYWYRQILGQKVEFLVSFYNNEISEKSEIFDDQFSVERPDGSNFTLKIRSTKLEDSAMYFCASNRERATNEKLFFGSGTQLSVL.